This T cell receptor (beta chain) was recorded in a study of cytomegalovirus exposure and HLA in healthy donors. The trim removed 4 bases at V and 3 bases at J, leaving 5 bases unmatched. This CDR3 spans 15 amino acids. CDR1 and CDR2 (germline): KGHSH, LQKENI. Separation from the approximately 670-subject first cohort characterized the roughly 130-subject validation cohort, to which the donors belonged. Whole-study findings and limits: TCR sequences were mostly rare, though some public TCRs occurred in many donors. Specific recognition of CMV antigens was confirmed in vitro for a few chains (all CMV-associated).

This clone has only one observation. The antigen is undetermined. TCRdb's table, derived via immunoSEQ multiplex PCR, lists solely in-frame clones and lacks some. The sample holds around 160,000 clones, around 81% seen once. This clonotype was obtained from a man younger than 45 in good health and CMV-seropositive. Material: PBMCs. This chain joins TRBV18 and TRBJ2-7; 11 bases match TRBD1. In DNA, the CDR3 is TGTGCCAGCTCACGACAGGGACAGGGGGACTACGAGCAGTACTTC. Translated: CASSRQGQGDYEQYF.